The clone carrying this TCR beta chain has a count of ten or more. As yet, its antigen is unknown. This CDR3 spans 15 amino acids. Trimming removed 1 base from V and 0 bases from J; junction bases left unmatched: 4. Germline V gene lookup returns CDR1 DFQATT and CDR2 SNEGSKA (reference sequence). MiXCR was run by TCRdb on the multiplex PCR reads, yielding one entry per CDR3 protein. The sample holds fewer than 90,000 distinct CDR3 sequences, approximately 29% seen once. The data were obtained in a study of breast tumors, draining lymph nodes, adjacent tissues. Findings and limits, study-wide: The data were judged consistent with most tumor T cells coming from lymph node and expanding in tumor.

Samples came from axillary lymph nodes draining the breast cancer. The chain uses TRBV20-1 and TRBJ2-7; 9 bases line up with TRBD2. The origin of this receptor is a female donor with breast cancer. Some clones in this sample may be carry-over from other donors' samples. The specimen was axillary lymph node tissue. Written as DNA, the CDR3 is TGCAGTGCTAGAGTGAGAGCGGGGGGCTCCTACGAGCAGTACTTC. Translation gives CSARVRAGGSYEQYF.